This T cell receptor (beta chain) derives from a study of identifying expanded T cells in peripheral blood (dated by TCRdb to the late 2010s). Context from the whole study: Technical replicates were generated by sequencing separate aliquots of the same genomic DNA pool, and four replicates were compared pairwise.

TCRbeta CDR3 regions were profiled with the immunoSEQ Assay using bias-controlled multiplex PCR amplification of genomic DNA. Concerning the study's data processing: To quantify the absolute abundance of each unique TCRbeta CDR3 region, the sequences were collapsed and filtered. Two models were used to test differential abundance: a binomial model (Fisher-equivalent) and a beta-binomial model that adds time-dependent variance fitted from healthy donors. Clones with fewer than 5 combined templates were removed, and differential abundance was called for clones with a Benjamini-Hochberg FDR below 0.01. In the beta-binomial model, variance was expressed as a function of the total template count across the two samples, in the form v = (b*log(k)+a)^2. TCRdb stores this immuneACCESS table with in-frame sequences only. Part of the clones is absent; in the studies checked, under half of the shortfall reflects unresolved V genes, and no reason is known for the rest. Clone size and V and J calls were adopted from that table, with D and trimming inferred from the DNA. The sample table holds 84,000 or so clones, of which approximately 90% were seen once. The top ten constitute approximately 2.8% of the sample.

Reading the germline V gene gives CDR1 MNHEY and CDR2 SVGAGI. Cut back by 2 bases and 1 base, the V and J ends lie 5 bases apart. From the cysteine up to the phenylalanine, the CDR3 has a length of 13 residues. CDR3 DNA is the only sequence kept; it has 39 bases, read in frame from the first base. Broader findings and caveats from the paper: The binomial model flagged around 1.2 differentially abundant clones between technical replicates, compared with approximately 16 over around two weeks and 19 over about four weeks. For all healthy donors, the variance in clone template counts between two-week samples rose significantly as total template count increased. The authors expected that biological variance in healthy repertoires might rise further over much longer intervals, such as months to years. Across all healthy-donor time intervals, the beta-binomial model significantly cut both the number of clones called differentially abundant and the false-positive rate.

In regard to this clone: Its antigen remains undetermined. Base quality data are lacking; no much larger clone is found one base away.

No immune events such as infections were documented for the healthy donors during the collection period. To calibrate time-dependent variance in a beta-binomial model of T-cell clone differential abundance, blood repertoires from healthy donors were used as a training cohort. The training cohort included 10 or so healthy donors, of whom 3 were female and 7 were male. An age range of roughly 29 to 65 years, with an average of approximately 43 years, was recorded for the donors. Obtained from a commercial supplier, whole blood was collected from each healthy donor at three time points set two weeks apart. Genomic DNA was extracted from unsorted whole blood for immunosequencing.

Sample: blood. This TCR came from a person aged 18-70 years in good health. The V and J genes are TRBV6-5 and TRBJ1-1, with the D gene call left open. The CDR3 region reads CASSYAGNTEAFF. DNA sequence: TGTGCCAGCAGTTACGCAGGGAACACTGAAGCTTTCTTT.